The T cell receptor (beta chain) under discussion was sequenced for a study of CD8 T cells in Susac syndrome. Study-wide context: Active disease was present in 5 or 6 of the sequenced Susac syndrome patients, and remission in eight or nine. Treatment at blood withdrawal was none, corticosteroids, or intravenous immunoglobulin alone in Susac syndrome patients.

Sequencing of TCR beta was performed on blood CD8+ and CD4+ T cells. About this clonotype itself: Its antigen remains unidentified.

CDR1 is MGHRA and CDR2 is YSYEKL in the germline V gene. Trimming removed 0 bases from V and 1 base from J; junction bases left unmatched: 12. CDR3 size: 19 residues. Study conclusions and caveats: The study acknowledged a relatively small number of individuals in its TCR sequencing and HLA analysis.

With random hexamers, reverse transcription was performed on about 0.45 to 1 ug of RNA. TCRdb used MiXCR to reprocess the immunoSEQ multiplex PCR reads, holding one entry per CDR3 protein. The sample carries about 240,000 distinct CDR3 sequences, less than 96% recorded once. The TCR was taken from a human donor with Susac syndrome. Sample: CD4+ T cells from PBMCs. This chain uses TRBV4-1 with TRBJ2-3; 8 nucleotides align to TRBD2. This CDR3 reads CASSQDQGGGRTRTDTQYF. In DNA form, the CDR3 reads TGCGCCAGCAGCCAAGATCAGGGTGGCGGGAGGACGCGCACAGATACGCAGTATTTT.